Listed below are T cell receptor beta chains from one sample, sequenced in a study of shared clonotypes between healthy human individuals. Generated by immunoSEQ multiplex PCR, the TCRdb table keeps only in-frame clones and is missing some. The sample yields more than 2 million clones, approximately 94% seen once. Sequencing input: naive CD4+ T cells sorted from blood. The receptors come from a man aged 18 to 30 in good health. Each CDR3 is given with its conserved first and last residue. The D gene is left open where the match is weak. Clone size appears in some rows only: once, few, many, or a class for an expanded clone.

V	D	size	J	CDR3	DNA
TRBV5-1	NA	NA	TRBJ2-7	CASSPGTAVLYEQYF	TGCGCCAGCAGCCCCGGGACTGCGGTTCTCTACGAGCAGTACTTC
TRBV5-8	NA	NA	TRBJ2-3	CARVVGAGTDTQYF	TGTGCCAGAGTCGTGGGGGCCGGTACAGATACGCAGTATTTT
TRBV4-2	TRBD2	NA	TRBJ2-2	CASSQWGAGGTNTGELFF	TGTGCCAGCAGCCAGTGGGGAGCCGGGGGGACGAACACCGGGGAGCTGTTTTTT
TRBV11-2	NA	few	TRBJ2-5	CASSLVGETQYF	TGTGCCAGCAGCTTAGTGGGAGAGACCCAGTACTTC
TRBV30	TRBD1	NA	TRBJ2-1	CATGDGNEQFF	TGTGCCACAGGGGATGGGAATGAGCAGTTCTTC
TRBV7-9	NA	NA	TRBJ1-6	CASSPGDPHVGPLHF	TGTGCCAGCAGCCCCGGGGACCCCCATGTGGGTCCCCTCCACTTT
TRBV6-1	NA	NA	TRBJ2-6	CASSAPDTYISGANVLTF	TGTGCCAGCAGTGCCCCCGACACGTACATTTCTGGGGCCAACGTCCTGACTTTC
TRBV4-1	TRBD1	NA	TRBJ1-5	CASRPGTGNQPQHF	TGCGCCAGCAGGCCCGGGACAGGGAATCAGCCCCAGCATTTT
TRBV28	TRBD1	NA	TRBJ1-5	CASRPAGGGNQPQHF	TGTGCCAGCAGACCCGCAGGGGGAGGCAATCAGCCCCAGCATTTT
TRBV2	NA	NA	TRBJ2-7	CASSPRGTQQGGQYF	TGTGCCAGCAGCCCCCGGGGGACGCAACAAGGCGGGCAGTACTTC
TRBV19	TRBD2	NA	TRBJ2-7	CASSRTSGNYEQYF	TGTGCCAGTAGTCGGACTAGCGGGAACTACGAGCAGTACTTC
TRBV25-1	NA	NA	TRBJ1-5	CASSDPPPAGQPQHF	TGTGCCAGCAGTGACCCCCCCCCGGCCGGCCAGCCCCAGCATTTT
TRBV4-1	NA	NA	TRBJ1-6	CASSQDPILYNSPLHF	TGCGCCAGCAGCCAAGATCCGATCCTCTATAATTCACCCCTCCACTTT
TRBV28	NA	NA	TRBJ1-2	CASSLGGAENYGYTF	TGTGCCAGCAGTTTGGGTGGGGCAGAAAACTATGGCTACACCTTC
TRBV6-5	NA	NA	TRBJ1-1	CASSSQGTEAFF	TGTGCCAGCAGTTCCCAGGGGACTGAAGCTTTCTTT
TRBV7-2	NA	NA	TRBJ2-1	CASSFMGEQFF	TGTGCCAGCAGCTTCATGGGAGAGCAGTTCTTC
TRBV11-2	NA	NA	TRBJ1-3	CASSAGFSGNTIYF	TGTGCCAGCAGCGCAGGGTTCTCTGGAAACACCATATATTTT
TRBV5-1	NA	NA	TRBJ2-7	CASSSRYEQYF	TGCGCCAGCAGCTCCAGGTACGAGCAGTACTTC
TRBV28	NA	NA	TRBJ1-1	CASAEGANPNTEAFF	TGTGCCAGCGCCGAGGGTGCCAACCCGAACACTGAAGCTTTCTTT
TRBV6-1	TRBD1	NA	TRBJ1-5	CASSPGQGGQPQHF	TGTGCCAGCAGTCCGGGACAGGGAGGCCAGCCCCAGCATTTT
TRBV6-5	NA	NA	TRBJ2-3	CASSYDSGTDTQYF	TGTGCCAGCAGTTACGACTCCGGCACAGATACGCAGTATTTT
TRBV5-1	TRBD2	once	TRBJ2-7	CASSGTTSSYEQYF	TGCGCCAGCAGTGGGACTACGAGCTCCTACGAGCAGTACTTC
TRBV27	NA	few	TRBJ2-2	CASSLPAGELFF	TGTGCCAGCAGTTTACCTGCCGGGGAGCTGTTTTTT
TRBV27	NA	NA	TRBJ1-1	CASSFGRDTEAFF	TGTGCCAGCAGTTTTGGCAGGGACACTGAAGCTTTCTTT
TRBV30	NA	NA	TRBJ2-5	CAWSQGGDSKTQYF	TGTGCCTGGAGTCAGGGTGGGGATTCCAAGACCCAGTACTTC
TRBV4-1	TRBD1	NA	TRBJ1-6	CASSEWTGQPHSPLHF	TGCGCCAGCAGCGAATGGACGGGACAGCCTCATTCACCCCTCCACTTT
TRBV9	TRBD1	NA	TRBJ2-3	CASSRDRASTDTQYF	TGTGCCAGCAGCCGCGACAGGGCTAGCACAGATACGCAGTATTTT
TRBV7-2	NA	NA	TRBJ2-3	CASALDGASTDTQYF	TGTGCCAGCGCTTTGGACGGCGCTAGCACAGATACGCAGTATTTT
TRBV10-2	TRBD2	NA	TRBJ2-7	CASTGSGSGEQYF	TGCGCCAGCACGGGTAGCGGGAGCGGTGAGCAGTACTTC
TRBV7-7	TRBD1	NA	TRBJ2-5	CASSPGQGRETQYF	TGTGCTAGCAGCCCAGGACAGGGAAGAGAGACCCAGTACTTC
TRBV30	NA	NA	TRBJ1-5	CAWSRADQPQHF	TGTGCCTGGAGCAGGGCGGATCAGCCCCAGCATTTT
TRBV5-6	TRBD1	NA	TRBJ2-7	CASSLLGQGTEYF	TGTGCCAGCAGCTTACTGGGACAGGGTACCGAGTACTTC
TRBV7-3	NA	NA	TRBJ2-7	CASSGGNSHEQYF	TGTGCCAGCTCTGGGGGTAATTCCCACGAGCAGTACTTC
TRBV5-8	NA	NA	TRBJ2-2	CASSLVLSNTGELFF	TGTGCCAGCAGCCTGGTCCTCTCAAACACCGGGGAGCTGTTTTTT
TRBV6-1	NA	NA	TRBJ2-5	CASSEADTRTQYF	TGTGCCAGCAGTGAAGCCGATACCCGGACCCAGTACTTC
TRBV7-2	TRBD2	NA	TRBJ2-7	CASSLMLAASYEQYF	TGTGCCAGCAGCTTAATGCTAGCGGCCAGCTACGAGCAGTACTTC